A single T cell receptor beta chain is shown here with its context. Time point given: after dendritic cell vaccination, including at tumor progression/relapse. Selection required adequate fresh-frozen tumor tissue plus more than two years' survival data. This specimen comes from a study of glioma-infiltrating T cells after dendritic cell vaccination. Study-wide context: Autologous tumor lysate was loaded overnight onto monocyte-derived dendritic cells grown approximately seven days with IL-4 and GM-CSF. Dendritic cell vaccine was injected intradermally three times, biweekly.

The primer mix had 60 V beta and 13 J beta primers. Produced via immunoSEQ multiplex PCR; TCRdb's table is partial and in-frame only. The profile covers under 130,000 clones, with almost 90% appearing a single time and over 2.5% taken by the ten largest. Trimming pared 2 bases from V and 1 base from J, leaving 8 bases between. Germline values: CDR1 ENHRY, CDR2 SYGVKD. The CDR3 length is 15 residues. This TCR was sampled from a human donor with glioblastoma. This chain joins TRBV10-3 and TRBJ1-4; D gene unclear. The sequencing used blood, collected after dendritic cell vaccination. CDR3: CAISETRGTNEKLFF. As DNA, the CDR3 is TGTGCCATCAGTGAGACGCGGGGAACTAATGAAAAACTGTTTTTT.